The source of this T cell receptor beta chain is a study of regulatory T cells in long-lasting Graves disease. The sample's time point: newly diagnosed GD, antithyroid drugs for less than 3 months. PBMC RNA was the source of the TCR library. Investigators prepared the TCR beta libraries by applying iRepertoire HTBI primers and Arm-PCR of CDR3 regions. TCRdb re-called the multiplex PCR reads through MiXCR, storing one row per CDR3 protein. There are 390,000 or so distinct CDR3 sequences in the sample; 12% occur only once, and 18% lies in the top ten. There are a few counts of this clonotype. V gave up 3 bases and J gave up 4 bases, with 12 bases separating them. The CDR3 loop spans 15 amino acids. This sample also belongs to another study, concerning T cells in Graves' hyperthyroidism and ophthalmopathy.

The receptor comes from a woman in her late teens or twenties with Graves disease. This chain connects TRBV12-3 or TRBV12-4 to TRBJ1-4; TRBD1 is a possible D gene (6 bases). The source material was peripheral blood mononuclear cells (PBMCs), sampled at new diagnosis, from a patient treated with antithyroid drugs. In nucleotides, the CDR3 is TGTGCCAGCAGTTTTGGGGGCGCCCGTAATGAAAAACTGTTTTTT. Protein: CASSFGGARNEKLFF.